The source of this T cell receptor (beta chain) is a study of blood T cell repertoires in COVID-19. Study-level background: There were acute and convalescent COVID-19 samples, and they came from the United States, Italy and Spain. PBMCs, B-cell-depleted T cells, or T cells were the source of the cDNA or gDNA that made up the material.

In the original processing: Amplification of reference gene primers provided the estimated nucleated cell counts. Using immunoSEQ multiplex PCR, the repertoire was profiled, and TCRdb retains in-frame clones only, with some absent. D and trimming were read from the DNA, whereas the V and J calls and clone size are those reported in that table. Among 25,000 to 35,000 clones listed, about three quarters were seen once. The length of the CDR3 is 16 residues. The germline V gene encodes CDR1 SGDLS and CDR2 YYNGEE. Trimming pared 4 bases from V and 1 base from J, leaving 16 bases between. The sequenced sample was peripheral blood. This clonotype was obtained from a boy between 2 and 10 years old with active or convalescent COVID-19. The chain joins TRBV9 to TRBJ2-3, with D perhaps matching TRBD1 (7 bases). CDR3 sequence reads: CASSPRGASGTDTQYF. DNA for the CDR3: TGTGCCAGCAGCCCCAGGGGGGCTAGCGGCACAGATACGCAGTATTTT.